The present entry profiles one T cell receptor (beta chain) with its context. Its antigen is as yet unknown. The data originate from a study of shared clonotypes between healthy human individuals. Naivety among CD8 cells was defined by CD45RO negativity and positive CCR7 selection, thereby excluding terminally differentiated effector memory CD45RA+ cells. Study-wide results and limits: A few donors had roughly 5.2% of their naive CD4 clonotypes in common. Estimated richness values were generally larger in naive subsets than in memory subsets.

Sequencing was performed with immunoSEQ multiplex PCR; in TCRdb, only in-frame clones are kept and a portion is missing. The sample consists of fewer than 1 million clones, approximately 97% of them appearing once. The sample taken for sequencing was naive CD8+ T cells sorted from blood. The TCR sequence derives from a man aged 25-40 years in good health.

The CDR3 DNA follows: TGTGCCAGCAGCTTAAGGTGGGGCACTGAAGCTTTCTTT. This encodes CASSLRWGTEAFF. J is TRBJ1-1 and V is TRBV11-2; D remains unclear. Germline values: CDR1 SGHAT, CDR2 FQNNGV. CDR3 length equals 13 residues. The germline V and J ends were trimmed by 2 bases and 4 bases, with 8 bases remaining between them.